This T cell receptor beta chain was recorded in a study of CD8+CD57+ T cells in acquired aplastic anemia. Trimming shortened V by 1 base and J by 0 bases, and 6 bases separated the two germline ends. The CDR3 length is 13 residues. The germline gives CDR1 DFQATT, CDR2 SNEGSKA (reference sequence). Overall study results and limits: About 29 shared CD8+ CDR3s appeared highly expressed within patients' immunodominant clones.

In its sample, this clonotype was seen many times. Its antigen is not known. The study profiled TCR beta VDJ and CDR3 using genomic DNA as template. TCRdb recomputed calls from the reads with MiXCR, one row per CDR3 protein. The sample has 400,000 to 600,000 distinct CDR3 sequences, approximately 33% seen once. All patients picked for sequencing had shown, by flow cytometry, an expansion of CD8+CD57+ cells. The chain joins TRBV20-1 to TRBJ2-5; maybe TRBD1 (5 bases). The receptor was isolated from a human donor with aplastic anemia. The sample comprised sorted CD4+, CD8+, or CD8+CD57+ T cells (not recorded which) from PBMCs. The chain's CDR3 is CSARGQNQETQYF. For the CDR3, the DNA is TGCAGTGCTAGAGGACAGAACCAAGAGACCCAGTACTTC.